This T cell receptor beta chain was identified during a study of blood T cells in healthy people across ages. Study-level findings and limits: There were more naive CD4+ cells and higher diversity in long-lived donors than in aged donors. The study could not conclusively compare naive and antigen-experienced cells, given its unsorted PBMCs.

Through a sample-barcoded 5' primer and a J-beta primer mix, a second PCR was run for 7 to 11 cycles. TCRdb reprocessed the 5' RACE reads with MiXCR, giving one entry per CDR3 protein. This sample has 650,000 to 1,000,000 distinct CDR3 sequences, with around 34% found just once. To note about this clonotype: Its antigen is currently unknown.

The CDR3 is made up of 15 amino acids. Germline CDR1 is MNHNS and CDR2 is SASEGT. Unmatched junction bases numbered 9, after V lost 8 bases and J lost 1 base. Each donor had 8.5 to 10 milliliters of peripheral blood drawn. PBMCs were isolated at a quantity of at least 6 million per sample. This chain links TRBV6-1 with TRBJ1-2, with TRBD1 matching 8 bases. The material sequenced was blood. The sequence was obtained from a man aged 18 to 30 in good health. For the CDR3, the DNA is TGTGCCAGCCACCTAGGGACAGGCCGTAACTATGGCTACACCTTC. Its translation: CASHLGTGRNYGYTF.